This TCR beta chain was identified in a study of T cells in Graves' hyperthyroidism and ophthalmopathy. Germline CDR1 SGHRS, CDR2 YFSETQ. The CDR3 extends over 13 amino acids. V lost 1 base, J lost 4 bases, and 8 bases lay in between. The TCR beta CDR3 regions underwent amplification using RNA transcripts as the source. The primer set for the first-round RT-PCR of the TCR CDR3 was HTBI. TCRdb itself ran the multiplex PCR reads through MiXCR, one entry per CDR3 protein. Of approximately 590,000 distinct CDR3 sequences in the sample, 15% to 17% were seen once. In this sample, this clonotype turned up many times. Stable Graves' hyperthyroidism denoted no ophthalmopathy progression over 18 months. Uncontrolled infections, other autoimmune diseases, pregnancy or lactation led to exclusion of patients.

The specimen sequenced was blood. The chain links TRBV5-1 to TRBJ2-5; D is unresolved. The clonotype was recovered from a woman younger than 45 with Graves' hyperthyroidism. Written as DNA, the CDR3 is TGCGCCAGCAGCTTGAGACAAGGAGAGACCCAGTACTTC. The encoded protein is CASSLRQGETQYF.